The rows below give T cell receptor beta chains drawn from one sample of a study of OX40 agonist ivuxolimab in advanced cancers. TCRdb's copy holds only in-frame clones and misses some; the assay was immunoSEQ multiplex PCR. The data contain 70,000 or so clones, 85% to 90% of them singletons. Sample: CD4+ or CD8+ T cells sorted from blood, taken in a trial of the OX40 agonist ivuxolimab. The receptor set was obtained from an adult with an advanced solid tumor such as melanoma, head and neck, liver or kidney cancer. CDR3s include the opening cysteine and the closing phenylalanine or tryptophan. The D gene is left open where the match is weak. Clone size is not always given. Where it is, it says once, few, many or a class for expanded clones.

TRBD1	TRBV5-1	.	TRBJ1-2	CASSPNPGQENYGYTF	TGCGCCAGCAGCCCGAACCCGGGACAGGAGAACTATGGCTACACCTTC
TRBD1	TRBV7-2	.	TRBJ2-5	CASSPRGSQETQYF	TGTGCCAGCAGCCCCAGGGGGAGCCAAGAGACCCAGTACTTC
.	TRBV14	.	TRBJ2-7	CASRGAGYEQYF	TGTGCCAGCAGGGGAGCTGGCTACGAGCAGTACTTC
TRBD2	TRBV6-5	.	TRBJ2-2	CASSPPGLAGGELFF	TGTGCCAGCAGCCCCCCGGGGTTAGCGGGAGGGGAGCTGTTTTTT
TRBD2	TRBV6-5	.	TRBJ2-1	CASSRSSGRTQFF	TGTGCCAGCAGTAGGTCAAGCGGGAGGACCCAGTTCTTC
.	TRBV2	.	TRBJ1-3	CASSSLSGNTIYF	TGTGCCAGCAGTTCCCTCTCTGGAAACACCATATATTTT
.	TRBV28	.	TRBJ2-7	CASSLGSGPYEQYF	TGTGCCAGCAGTTTGGGGTCTGGGCCCTACGAGCAGTACTTC
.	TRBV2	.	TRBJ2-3	CASSVGRAGDTQYF	TGTGCCAGCAGTGTAGGGCGGGCCGGAGATACGCAGTATTTT
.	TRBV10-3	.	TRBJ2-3	CAISDPLGTQYF	TGTGCCATCAGTGACCCCCTAGGTACGCAGTATTTT
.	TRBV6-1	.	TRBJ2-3	CASSRRITDTQYF	TGTGCCAGCAGTAGGCGAATCACAGATACGCAGTATTTT
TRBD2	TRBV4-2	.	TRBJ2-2	CASSSRTSGRAYGELFF	TGTGCCAGCAGCTCGAGGACTAGCGGGAGGGCCTACGGGGAGCTGTTTTTT
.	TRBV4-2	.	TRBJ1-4	CASSQVGLGEKLFF	TGTGCCAGCAGCCAAGTCGGGCTAGGCGAAAAACTGTTTTTT
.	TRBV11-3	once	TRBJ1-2	CASSQKNGGYTF	TGTGCCAGCAGCCAAAAGAATGGGGGCTACACCTTC
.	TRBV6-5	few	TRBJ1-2	CASSRQENRGYTF	TGTGCCAGCAGTAGGCAGGAAAATCGGGGCTACACCTTC
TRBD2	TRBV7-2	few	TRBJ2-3	CASSRYSGRAAPDTQYF	TGTGCCAGTAGCAGATATAGCGGGAGGGCCGCCCCAGATACGCAGTATTTT
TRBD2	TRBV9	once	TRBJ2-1	CASSAGRGGGPGSEQFF	TGTGCCAGCAGCGCGGGTCGTGGGGGAGGGCCGGGGAGTGAGCAGTTCTTC
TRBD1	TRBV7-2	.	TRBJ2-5	CASSLQGGSETQYF	TGTGCCAGCAGCCTACAGGGGGGATCGGAGACCCAGTACTTC